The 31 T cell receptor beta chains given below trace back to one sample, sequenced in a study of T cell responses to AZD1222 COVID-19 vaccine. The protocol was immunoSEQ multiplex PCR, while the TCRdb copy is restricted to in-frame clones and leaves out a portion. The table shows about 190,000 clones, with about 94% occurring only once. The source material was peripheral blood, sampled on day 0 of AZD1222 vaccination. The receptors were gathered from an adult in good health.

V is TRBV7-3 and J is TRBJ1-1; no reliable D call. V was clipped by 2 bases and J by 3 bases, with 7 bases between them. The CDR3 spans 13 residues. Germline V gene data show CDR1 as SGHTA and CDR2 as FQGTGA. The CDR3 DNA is TGTGCCAGCAGCTTATGGCAGGACACTGAAGCTTTCTTT. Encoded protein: CASSLWQDTEAFF.

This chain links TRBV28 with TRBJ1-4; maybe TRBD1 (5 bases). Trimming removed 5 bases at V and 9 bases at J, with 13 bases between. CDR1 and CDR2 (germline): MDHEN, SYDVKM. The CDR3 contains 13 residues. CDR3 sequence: CASSPGAGKKLFF. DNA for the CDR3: TGTGCCAGCAGTCCCGGGGCGGGGAAAAAACTGTTTTTT.

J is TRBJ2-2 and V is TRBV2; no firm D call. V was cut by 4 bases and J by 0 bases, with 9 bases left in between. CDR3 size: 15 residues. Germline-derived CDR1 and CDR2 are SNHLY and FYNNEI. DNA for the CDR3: TGTGCCAGCAGTGTAGCAGGCGCGAACACCGGGGAGCTGTTTTTT. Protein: CASSVAGANTGELFF.

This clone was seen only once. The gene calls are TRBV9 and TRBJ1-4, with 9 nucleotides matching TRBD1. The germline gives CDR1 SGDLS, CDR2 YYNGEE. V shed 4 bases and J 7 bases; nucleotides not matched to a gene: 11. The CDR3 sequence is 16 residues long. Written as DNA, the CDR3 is TGTGCCAGCAGCTTAGCACAGGGGGCGCCGGGTGAAAAACTGTTTTTT. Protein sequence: CASSLAQGAPGEKLFF.

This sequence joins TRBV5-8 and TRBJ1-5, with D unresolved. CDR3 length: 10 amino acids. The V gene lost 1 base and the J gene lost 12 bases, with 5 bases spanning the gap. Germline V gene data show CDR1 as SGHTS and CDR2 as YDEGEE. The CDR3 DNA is TGTGCCAGCAGCTTGTCGAGCCAGCATTTT. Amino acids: CASSLSSQHF.

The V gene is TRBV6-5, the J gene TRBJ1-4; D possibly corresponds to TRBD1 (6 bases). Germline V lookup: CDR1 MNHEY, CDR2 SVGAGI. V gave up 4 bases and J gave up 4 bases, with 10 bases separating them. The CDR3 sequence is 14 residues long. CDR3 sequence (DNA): TGTGCCAGCAGTTGGGACAACCTTAATGAAAAACTGTTTTTT. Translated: CASSWDNLNEKLFF.

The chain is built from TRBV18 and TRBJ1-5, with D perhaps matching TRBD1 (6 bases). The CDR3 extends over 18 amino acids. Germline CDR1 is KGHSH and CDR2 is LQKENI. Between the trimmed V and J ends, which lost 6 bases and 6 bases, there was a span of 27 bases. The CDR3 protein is CASSPHVTGVNFPQPQHF. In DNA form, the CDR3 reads TGTGCCAGCTCGCCCCATGTGACAGGAGTCAACTTCCCTCAGCCCCAGCATTTT.

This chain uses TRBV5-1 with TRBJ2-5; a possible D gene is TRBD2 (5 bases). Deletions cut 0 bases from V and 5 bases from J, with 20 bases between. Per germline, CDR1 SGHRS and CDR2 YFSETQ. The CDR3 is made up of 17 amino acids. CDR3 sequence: CASSLAGGRIKYETQYF. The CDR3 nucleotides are TGCGCCAGCAGCTTGGCCGGAGGACGGATAAAATACGAGACCCAGTACTTC.

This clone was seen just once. This CDR3 is CASSLGGSGANVLTF. Here the CDR3 DNA reads TGTGCCAGCAGCTTAGGGGGCTCTGGGGCCAACGTCCTGACTTTC. V gene TRBV7-2 combines with J gene TRBJ2-6; D not certain. Trimming removed 1 base at V and 0 bases at J, with 4 bases between. Germline assignment: CDR1 SGHTA and CDR2 FQGNSA. The length of the CDR3 is 15 residues.

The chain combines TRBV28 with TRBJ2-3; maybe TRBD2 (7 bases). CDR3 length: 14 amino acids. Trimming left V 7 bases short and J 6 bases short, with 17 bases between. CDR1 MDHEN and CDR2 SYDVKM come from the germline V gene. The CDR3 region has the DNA TGTGCCAGCACCCGGGGGCGGGAGAGGGATACGCAGTATTTT. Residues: CASTRGRERDTQYF.

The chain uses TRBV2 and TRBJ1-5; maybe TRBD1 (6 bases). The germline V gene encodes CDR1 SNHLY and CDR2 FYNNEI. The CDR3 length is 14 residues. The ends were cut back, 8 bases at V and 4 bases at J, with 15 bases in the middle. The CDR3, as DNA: TGTGCCAGCGGGAAGGCAGGGGTAAATCAGCCCCAGCATTTT. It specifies CASGKAGVNQPQHF.

The CDR3 DNA sequence: TGTGCCAGCAGTGATAGCGGGGAGGGAACCTACGAGCAGTACTTC. Residues: CASSDSGEGTYEQYF. The chain has TRBV28 and TRBJ2-7, with 8 nucleotides matching TRBD2. CDR1 MDHEN and CDR2 SYDVKM come from the germline V gene. After removal of 5 bases from V and 2 bases from J, the junction contained 8 bases not matched to a gene. This CDR3 has 15 residues.

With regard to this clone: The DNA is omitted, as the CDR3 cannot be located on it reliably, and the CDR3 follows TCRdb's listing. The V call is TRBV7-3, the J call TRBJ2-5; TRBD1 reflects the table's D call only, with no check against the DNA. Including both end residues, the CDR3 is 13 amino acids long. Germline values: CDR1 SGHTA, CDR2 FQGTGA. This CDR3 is CASSFGQGETQYF.

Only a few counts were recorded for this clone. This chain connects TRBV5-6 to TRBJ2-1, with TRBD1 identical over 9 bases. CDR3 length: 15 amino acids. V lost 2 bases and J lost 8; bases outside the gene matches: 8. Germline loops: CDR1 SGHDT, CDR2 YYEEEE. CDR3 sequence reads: CASSFRDRVDDEQFF. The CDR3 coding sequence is TGTGCCAGCAGCTTTAGGGACAGGGTCGATGATGAGCAGTTCTTC.

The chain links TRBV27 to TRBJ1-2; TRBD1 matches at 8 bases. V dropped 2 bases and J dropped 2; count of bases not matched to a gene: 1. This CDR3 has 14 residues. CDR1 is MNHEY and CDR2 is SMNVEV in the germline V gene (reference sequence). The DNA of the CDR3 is TGTGCCAGCAGTTTAAGACAGGGGAACTATGGCTACACCTTC. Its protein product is CASSLRQGNYGYTF.

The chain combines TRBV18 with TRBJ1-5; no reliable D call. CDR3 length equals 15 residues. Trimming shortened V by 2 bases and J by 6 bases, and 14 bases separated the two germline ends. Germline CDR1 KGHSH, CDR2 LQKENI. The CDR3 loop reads CASSPKGGSGQPQHF. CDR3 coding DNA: TGTGCCAGCTCACCAAAGGGTGGAAGTGGTCAGCCCCAGCATTTT.

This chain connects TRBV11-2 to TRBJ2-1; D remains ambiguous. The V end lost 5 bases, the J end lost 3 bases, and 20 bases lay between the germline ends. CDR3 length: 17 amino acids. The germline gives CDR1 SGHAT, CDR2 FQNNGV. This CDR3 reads CASSARGLRPDYNEQFF. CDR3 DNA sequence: TGTGCCAGCAGCGCGAGAGGTTTGAGGCCTGACTACAATGAGCAGTTCTTC.

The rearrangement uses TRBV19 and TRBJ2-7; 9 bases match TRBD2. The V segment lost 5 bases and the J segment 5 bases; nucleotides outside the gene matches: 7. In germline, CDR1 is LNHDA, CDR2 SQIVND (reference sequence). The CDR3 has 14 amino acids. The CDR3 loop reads CASSQAGGPDEQYF. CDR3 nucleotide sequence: TGTGCCAGTAGTCAGGCGGGAGGGCCGGACGAGCAGTACTTC.

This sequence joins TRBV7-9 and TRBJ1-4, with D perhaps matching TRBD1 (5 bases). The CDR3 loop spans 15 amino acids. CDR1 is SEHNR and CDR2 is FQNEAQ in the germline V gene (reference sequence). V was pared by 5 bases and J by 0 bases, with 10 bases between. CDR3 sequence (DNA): TGTGCCAGCAGCCGCAGACAGCCAACTAATGAAAAACTGTTTTTT. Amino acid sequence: CASSRRQPTNEKLFF.

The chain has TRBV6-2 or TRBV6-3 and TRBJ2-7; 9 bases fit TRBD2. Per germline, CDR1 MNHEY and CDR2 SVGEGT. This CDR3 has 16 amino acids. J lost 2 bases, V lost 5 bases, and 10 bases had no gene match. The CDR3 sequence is CASSRQWASGTYEQYF. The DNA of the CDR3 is TGTGCCAGCAGTCGCCAATGGGCTAGCGGGACCTACGAGCAGTACTTC.

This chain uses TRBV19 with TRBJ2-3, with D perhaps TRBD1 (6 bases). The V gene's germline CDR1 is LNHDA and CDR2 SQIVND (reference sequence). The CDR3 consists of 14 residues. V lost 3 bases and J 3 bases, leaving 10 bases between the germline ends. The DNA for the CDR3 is TGTGCCAGTAGTATTGACAGGAGAACAGATACGCAGTATTTT. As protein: CASSIDRRTDTQYF.

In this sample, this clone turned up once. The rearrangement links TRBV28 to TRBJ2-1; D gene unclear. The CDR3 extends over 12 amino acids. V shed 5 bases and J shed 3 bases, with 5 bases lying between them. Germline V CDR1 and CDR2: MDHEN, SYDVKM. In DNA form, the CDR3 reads TGTGCCAGCAGTCCCTACTACAATGAGCAGTTCTTC. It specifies CASSPYYNEQFF.

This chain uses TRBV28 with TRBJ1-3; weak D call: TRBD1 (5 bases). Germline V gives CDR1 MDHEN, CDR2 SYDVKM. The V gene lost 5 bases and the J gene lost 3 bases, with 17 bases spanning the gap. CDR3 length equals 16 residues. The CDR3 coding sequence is TGTGCCAGCAGTCCGTGGGGACGGCAACTTGGAAACACCATATATTTT. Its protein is CASSPWGRQLGNTIYF.

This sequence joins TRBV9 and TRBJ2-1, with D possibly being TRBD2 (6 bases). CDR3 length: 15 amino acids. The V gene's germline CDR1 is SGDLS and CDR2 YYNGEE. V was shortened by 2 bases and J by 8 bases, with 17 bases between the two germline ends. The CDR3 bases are TGTGCCAGCAGCGTCAGCGGAGGGCCTGGGTATGAGCAGTTCTTC. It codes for CASSVSGGPGYEQFF.

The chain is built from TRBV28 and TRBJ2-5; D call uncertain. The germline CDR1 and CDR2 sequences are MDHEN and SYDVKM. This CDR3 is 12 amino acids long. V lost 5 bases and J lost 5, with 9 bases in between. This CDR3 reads CASSPLRETQYF. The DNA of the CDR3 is TGTGCCAGCAGTCCGCTCCGGGAGACCCAGTACTTC.

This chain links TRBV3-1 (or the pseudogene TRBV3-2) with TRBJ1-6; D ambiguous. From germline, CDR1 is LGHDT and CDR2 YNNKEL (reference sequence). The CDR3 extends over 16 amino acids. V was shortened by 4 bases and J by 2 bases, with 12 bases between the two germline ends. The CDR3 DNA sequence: TGTGCCAGCAGCCCGCGGACGGGAACCTATAATTCACCCCTCCACTTT. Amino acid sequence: CASSPRTGTYNSPLHF.

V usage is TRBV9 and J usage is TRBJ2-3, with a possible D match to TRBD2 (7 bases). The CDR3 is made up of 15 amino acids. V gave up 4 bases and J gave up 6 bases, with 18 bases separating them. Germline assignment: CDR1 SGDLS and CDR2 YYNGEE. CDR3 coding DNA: TGTGCCAGCAGCCACCGGGGGGCAGAGGCCGATACGCAGTATTTT. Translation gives CASSHRGAEADTQYF.

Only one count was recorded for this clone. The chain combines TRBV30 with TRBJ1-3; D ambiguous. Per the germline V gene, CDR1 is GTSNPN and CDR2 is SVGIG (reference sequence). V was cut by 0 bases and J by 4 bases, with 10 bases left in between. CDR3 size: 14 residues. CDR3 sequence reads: CAWSVMGAGNTIYF. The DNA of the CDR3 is TGTGCCTGGAGTGTAATGGGAGCCGGAAACACCATATATTTT.

The CDR3 protein is CASSRRGPDNEQFF. CDR3 nucleotide sequence: TGTGCCAGCAGCCGCAGGGGACCTGACAATGAGCAGTTCTTC. The V call is TRBV27, the J call TRBJ2-1; TRBD1 might be the D (6 bases). Trimming pared 6 bases from V and 5 bases from J, leaving 14 bases between. This CDR3 region has 14 residues. Germline values: CDR1 MNHEY, CDR2 SMNVEV (reference sequence).

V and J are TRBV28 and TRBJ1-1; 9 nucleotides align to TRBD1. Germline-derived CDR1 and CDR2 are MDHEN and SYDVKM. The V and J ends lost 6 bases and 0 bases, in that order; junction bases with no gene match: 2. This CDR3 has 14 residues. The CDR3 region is CASRGQGLNTEAFF. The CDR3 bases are TGTGCCAGCAGAGGACAGGGGTTGAACACTGAAGCTTTCTTT.

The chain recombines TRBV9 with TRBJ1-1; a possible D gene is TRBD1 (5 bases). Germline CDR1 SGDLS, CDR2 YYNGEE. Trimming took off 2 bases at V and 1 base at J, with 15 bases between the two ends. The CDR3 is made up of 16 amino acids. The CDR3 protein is CASSVDPDGGNTEAFF. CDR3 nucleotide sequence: TGTGCCAGCAGCGTTGATCCCGACGGGGGGAACACTGAAGCTTTCTTT.